These 8 T cell receptor beta chains share one sample of origin, sequenced in a study of spatial heterogeneity in lung cancer. TCRdb processed the 5' RACE reads anew with MiXCR; each CDR3 protein has one entry. The sample has fewer than 100,000 distinct CDR3 sequences; just under 20% are singletons. Time point specified: blood at routine non-recurrence follow-up after resection. This specimen consisted of PBMCs, obtained at follow-up. The receptors here all came from a male donor with early-stage non-small cell lung cancer.

As DNA, the CDR3 is TGCAGTGCCTTACACACAGATACGCAGTATTTT. This sequence encodes CSALHTDTQYF. V gene TRBV20-1 combines with J gene TRBJ2-3; D call uncertain. Germline CDR1 and CDR2: DFQATT and SNEGSKA (reference sequence). The V end lost 6 bases, the J end lost 2 bases, and 6 bases lay between the germline ends. The CDR3 runs to 11 residues.

This clonotype came up a few times. The CDR3 here is CASSLGWNTEAFF. The CDR3, as DNA: TGTGCCAGCAGTTTAGGATGGAACACTGAAGCTTTCTTT. The J gene is TRBJ1-1, the V gene TRBV27, with D uncertain. V gave up 2 bases and J gave up 1 base, with 5 bases separating them. Germline CDR1 and CDR2: MNHEY and SMNVEV (reference sequence). The CDR3 is 13 amino acids.

V and J are TRBV27 and TRBJ1-5; 10 nucleotides match TRBD1. V was clipped by 5 bases and J by 1 base; unmatched bases: 5. Germline lookup yields CDR1 MNHEY and CDR2 SMNVEV (reference sequence). The CDR3 has 16 amino acids. The DNA of the CDR3 is TGTGCCAGCAGTCCCGGGGACAGGGGAAGCAATCAGCCCCAGCATTTT. Protein sequence: CASSPGDRGSNQPQHF.

This clonotype was observed a few times. The chain combines TRBV3-1 with TRBJ2-3, with D unresolved. This CDR3 is built from 12 residues. V was cut by 4 bases and J by 3 bases, with 5 bases left in between. Germline V gene data show CDR1 as LGHDT and CDR2 as YNNKEL (reference sequence). This CDR3 is CASSLWTDTQYF. Written as DNA, the CDR3 is TGTGCCAGCAGCCTATGGACAGATACGCAGTATTTT.

This clonotype was found a few times. The J gene is TRBJ2-7, the V gene TRBV5-1; TRBD2 is a possible D gene (6 bases). This CDR3 is 15 amino acids long. Trimming pared 0 bases from V and 3 bases from J, leaving 13 bases between. Germline lookup yields CDR1 SGHRS and CDR2 YFSETQ. CDR3 sequence: CASSLDPGVNYEQYF. CDR3 DNA sequence: TGCGCCAGCAGCTTGGATCCGGGGGTAAACTACGAGCAGTACTTC.

The chain has TRBV7-9 and TRBJ2-1; 10 bases match TRBD1. This CDR3 contains 18 residues. Germline CDR1 reads SEHNR; CDR2 reads FQNEAQ (reference sequence). With V trimmed by 4 bases and J by 7 bases, 16 bases remained unmatched. This CDR3 is CASSSPRSPGQGWNEQFF. The CDR3 DNA reads as TGTGCCAGCAGCTCCCCGAGGTCACCGGGACAGGGGTGGAATGAGCAGTTCTTC.

This chain links TRBV7-2 with TRBJ2-1; 8 nucleotides match TRBD2. CDR1 is SGHTA and CDR2 is FQGNSA in the germline V gene. This CDR3 has 15 amino acids. The ends lost 2 bases at V and 4 bases at J; junction bases unmatched: 4. CDR3 nucleotide sequence: TGTGCCAGCAGCTTATTCAGCGGGGGATACAATGAGCAGTTCTTC. It encodes CASSLFSGGYNEQFF.

The chain combines TRBV20-1 with TRBJ1-5, with D hard to call. The CDR3 totals 18 residues. The germline CDR1 and CDR2 sequences are DFQATT and SNEGSKA (reference sequence). Trimming shortened V by 0 bases and J by 3 bases, and 21 bases separated the two germline ends. DNA for the CDR3: TGCAGTGCTAGAGATAGCGCAACAGCGTCACTCCCCAATCAGCCCCAGCATTTT. Its translation is CSARDSATASLPNQPQHF.